These 10 T cell receptor beta chains originate from one sample sequenced in a study of tissue T cells after allogeneic stem cell transplantation. The method was immunoSEQ multiplex PCR; TCRdb's version includes in-frame clones alone and lacks a portion of them. The table has about 5,000 clones, 30% to 45% seen once. Time point defined: mouse harvest day 14 after allogeneic transplant. The graft held 10^6 splenic CD5+ T cells and 10^7 T-cell-depleted bone marrow cells. Sequences were obtained from gut tissue. The source of these receptors is a female BALB/c mouse given C57BL/6 T cells with graft-versus-host disease after an allogeneic hematopoietic cell transplant.

This clone has more than one count but fewer than ten. The germline and genes are mouse ones. The read halts 1 residue ahead of the CDR3 end, with the missing end drawn from the germline J gene. This rearrangement joins TRBV15 to TRBJ2-7; 8 bases map to TRBD2. V gave up 6 bases and J gave up 7 bases; unmatched junction bases: 5. Looked up from germline, CDR1 is SGHND and CDR2 is FRSKSL. CDR3 length: 12 amino acids. The CDR3 here is CASRPDWDEQYF. CDR3 bases read: TGTGCCAGCAGGCCGGACTGGGACGAACAGTAC.

With regard to this clone: Genes here carry mouse names. The read falls 1 residue short of the CDR3 end, and the missing part is taken from the germline J gene. This sequence joins TRBV24 and TRBJ2-4, with 11 positions matching TRBD1. J was trimmed by 3 bases and V by 1 base; bases with no gene match: 6. Germline V lookup: CDR1 KGHTA, CDR2 FRNEEI. This CDR3 spans 17 amino acids. Partial CDR3 DNA: TGTGCCAGCAGTCTGTTCAGGACAGGGGGCAAACAAAACACCTTGTAC. This gives the protein CASSLFRTGGKQNTLY. From start to end, the CDR3 is CASSLFRTGGKQNTLYF.

Concerning this clone itself: Mouse germline and gene names are used. The CDR3 end lies 1 residue beyond the end of the read and is filled in from the germline J gene. This rearrangement joins TRBV19 to TRBJ2-7; perhaps TRBD1 as D (6 bases). V was shortened by 7 bases and J by 5 bases, with 10 bases between the two germline ends. Germline V gene data show CDR1 as FNHDT and CDR2 as SITEND (reference sequence). The CDR3 has 11 residues. The sequenced part of the CDR3 DNA is TGTGCCAGCGCACAGGGAAATGAACAGTAC. Its translation: CASAQGNEQY. The full CDR3 protein is CASAQGNEQYF.

With regard to this clone: Mouse germline and gene names are used. The read is 1 residue too short to cover the CDR3 end, so that end is filled in from the germline J gene. The chain links TRBV4 to TRBJ2-1; 11 bases align to TRBD2. CDR3 length: 15 residues. Trimming cost V 4 bases and J 3 bases; bases outside gene matches: 2. Germline V CDR1 and CDR2: LGHDT, YNNKQL (reference sequence). The DNA read from the CDR3 is TGTGCCAGCAGCTCCGACTGGGGGGGCTATGCTGAGCAGTTC. Encoded protein: CASSSDWGGYAEQF. The CDR3 in full is CASSSDWGGYAEQFF.

Turning to this clone: Genes and germline are mouse. The DNA ends 1 residue before the CDR3 does, and the rest of the CDR3 is filled in from the germline J gene. The chain recombines TRBV16 with TRBJ2-5; no clear D gene. The germline gives CDR1 SGHSA, CDR2 FRNQAP. V gave up 1 base and J gave up 5 bases, with 7 bases separating them. This CDR3 contains 13 residues. CDR3 sequence reads: CASSLGGGDTQYF. The CDR3 bases that were read are TGTGCAAGCAGCTTAGGGGGTGGAGACACCCAGTAC. Looking up the rest from reference TRBV16 and TRBJ2-5 gives the full variable domain: NAGVIQTPRHKVTGKGQEATLWCEPISGHSAVFWYRQTIVQGLEFLTYFRNQAPIDDSGMPKERFSAQMPNQSHSTLKIQSTQPQDSAVYLCASSLGGGDTQYFGPGTRLLVL.

A note on this clone: Gene names are the mouse ones. The CDR3 goes on 1 residue after the read ends, and that part is filled in from the germline J gene. The chain has TRBV26 and TRBJ2-7, with TRBD2 identical over 7 bases. The CDR3 length is 13 residues. The germline V gene encodes CDR1 KGHPV and CDR2 FQNQEV (reference sequence). The ends lost 4 bases at V and 4 bases at J; junction bases unmatched: 4. Partial CDR3 DNA: TGTGCCAGCAGTCCTGGGGGAGGTTATGAACAGTAC. Amino acids: CASSPGGGYEQY. The CDR3, in full, reads CASSPGGGYEQYF.

In the case of this clone: Gene names follow the mouse nomenclature. The read ends 1 residue before the CDR3 terminus; that terminus is restored from the germline J gene. This chain joins TRBV2 and TRBJ2-5, with D unclear. CDR3 length equals 10 residues. V lost 1 base to trimming and J lost 11 bases, with 4 bases between them. Germline V gene sequence: CDR1 LGHNA, CDR2 YSYQKL. Partial CDR3 DNA: TGTGCCAGCAGCCAAGGGTTCCAGTAC. Protein product: CASSQGFQY. The full CDR3 reads CASSQGFQYF.

A remark on this clone: Gene names and germline match the mouse. Read sequence stops 1 residue before the CDR3 end, and the germline J gene provides the missing end. The chain is built from TRBV3 and TRBJ2-2, with 9 nucleotides matching TRBD2. The germline V gene encodes CDR1 SNHLY and CDR2 FYNGKV (reference sequence). The CDR3 sequence is 16 residues long. V shed 4 bases and J 0 bases; nucleotides not matched to a gene: 3. The sequenced CDR3 bases are TGTGCCAGCAGCTCCCGACTGGGGGCAAACACCGGGCAGCTCTAC. Its protein is CASSSRLGANTGQLY. The CDR3 in full is CASSSRLGANTGQLYF.

Comment on this clone: Mouse names are used for the genes. The DNA ends 1 residue before the CDR3 does, and the rest of the CDR3 is filled in from the germline J gene. The chain employs TRBV26 and TRBJ2-7, with a weak D call TRBD1 (5 bases). Germline values: CDR1 KGHPV, CDR2 FQNQEV (reference sequence). The CDR3 sequence is 12 residues long. Trimming took off 3 bases at V and 5 bases at J, with 8 bases between the two ends. The chain's CDR3 is CASSLLGDEQYF. The sequenced CDR3 bases are TGTGCCAGCAGTCTTTTAGGGGATGAACAGTAC.

A remark on this clone: The gene names given are mouse names. The read ends 1 residue shy of where the CDR3 ends; the end is completed using the germline J gene. The chain joins TRBV26 to TRBJ2-4; 7 bases are shared with TRBD2. Trimming at V came to 2 bases and at J to 3 bases, leaving 2 bases not matched to a gene. Germline V gives CDR1 KGHPV, CDR2 FQNQEV (reference sequence). The CDR3 is 14 amino acids. The CDR3 sequence: CASSLGGGQNTLYF. The CDR3 DNA, read in part, is TGTGCCAGCAGTCTGGGTGGGGGGCAAAACACCTTGTAC.